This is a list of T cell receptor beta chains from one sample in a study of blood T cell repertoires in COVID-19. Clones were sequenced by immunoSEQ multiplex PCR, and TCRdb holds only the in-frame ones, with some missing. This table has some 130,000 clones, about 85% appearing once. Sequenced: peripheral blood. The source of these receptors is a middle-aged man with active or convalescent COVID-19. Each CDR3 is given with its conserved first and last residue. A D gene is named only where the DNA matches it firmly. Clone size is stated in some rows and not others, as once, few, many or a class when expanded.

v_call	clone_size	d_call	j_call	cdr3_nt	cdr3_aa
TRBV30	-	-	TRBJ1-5	TGTGCCTGGAGCTTGACAGGAGGCAATCAGCCCCAGCATTTT	CAWSLTGGNQPQHF
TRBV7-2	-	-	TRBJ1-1	TGTGCCAGCAGCTTAACAGGTCAGAACACTGAAGCTTTCTTT	CASSLTGQNTEAFF
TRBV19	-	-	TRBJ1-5	TGTGCCAGTAGTACTCAGGTCGTTAATAGCAATCAGCCCCAGCATTTT	CASSTQVVNSNQPQHF
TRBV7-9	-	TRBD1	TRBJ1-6	TGTGCCAGCAGCAGGGGACAGGGGAATTCACCCCTCCACTTT	CASSRGQGNSPLHF
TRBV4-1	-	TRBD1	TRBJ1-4	TGCGCCAGCAGCCAAGCGGTTACAGGGGGGCGGTTTTTT	CASSQAVTGGRFF
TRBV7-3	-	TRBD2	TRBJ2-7	TGTGCCAGCAGCTTAGGAGCGGGATACGAGCAGTACTTC	CASSLGAGYEQYF
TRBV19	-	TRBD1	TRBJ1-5	TGTGCCAGTAGTATACTCCAGGGGGCCGATCAGCCCCAGCATTTT	CASSILQGADQPQHF
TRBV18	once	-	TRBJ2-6	TGTGCCAGCTCACCTCCCGGGACTGGGACTGGGGCCAACGTCCTGACTTTC	CASSPPGTGTGANVLTF
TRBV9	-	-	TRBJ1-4	TGTGCCAGCAGCGGTGGACAGTTGGCTGAAAAACTGTTTTTT	CASSGGQLAEKLFF
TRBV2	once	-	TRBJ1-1	TGTGCCAGCAGTGATAGAACCCTCACTGAAGCTTTCTTT	CASSDRTLTEAFF
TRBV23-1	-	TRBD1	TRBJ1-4	TGCGCCAGCAGTCCCCCGGGACAGACAGCAACTAATGAAAAACTGTTTTTT	CASSPPGQTATNEKLFF
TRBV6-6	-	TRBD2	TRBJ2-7	TGTGCCAGCAGTTCCAAGGGTAGCGGGGTATACGAGCAGTACTTC	CASSSKGSGVYEQYF
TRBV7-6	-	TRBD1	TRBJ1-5	TGTGCCAGCAGCCCAGGGACAGGGTCGAGCAATCAGCCCCAGCATTTT	CASSPGTGSSNQPQHF
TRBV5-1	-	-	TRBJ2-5	TGCGCCAGCAGCTTGTCAGGGGAGGGGGAGACCCAGTACTTC	CASSLSGEGETQYF
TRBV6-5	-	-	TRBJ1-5	TGTGCCAGTAAGAGTCGAGGAAATCAGCCCCAGCATTTT	CASKSRGNQPQHF
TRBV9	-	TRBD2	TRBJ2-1	TGTGCCAGCAGCGCTCGGACTAGCGCCTACAATGAGCAGTTCTTC	CASSARTSAYNEQFF
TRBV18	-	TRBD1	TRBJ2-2	TGTGCCAGCTCACCGACAGGGGCGAACACCGGGGAGCTGTTTTTT	CASSPTGANTGELFF
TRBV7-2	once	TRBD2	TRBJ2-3	TGTGCCAGCAGCTTAGGTAGTAGCGGGGGCGGGGATACGCAGTATTTT	CASSLGSSGGGDTQYF
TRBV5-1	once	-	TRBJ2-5	TGCGCCAGCAGCACTATACTGGGTGTGGAGAAGAAGACCCAGTACTTC	CASSTILGVEKKTQYF
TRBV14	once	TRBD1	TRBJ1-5	TGTGCCAGCGGGGGACAGGGGGCGGCGCAGCCCCAGCATTTT	CASGGQGAAQPQHF
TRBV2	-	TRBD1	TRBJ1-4	TGTGCCAGCAGCGGACTTAGGGACAGGGCAGCAACTAATGAAAAACTGTTTTTT	CASSGLRDRAATNEKLFF
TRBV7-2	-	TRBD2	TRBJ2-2	TGTGCCAGCAGCTTAGCAGGCGGGGGGCCTTCCTCCGGGGAGCTGTTTTTT	CASSLAGGGPSSGELFF
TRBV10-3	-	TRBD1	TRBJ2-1	TGTGCCATCACCACCCGGGACAGGGAAGGCAATGAGCAGTTCTTC	CAITTRDREGNEQFF
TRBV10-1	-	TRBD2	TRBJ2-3	TGCGCCAGCAGTGAGTCGGCGGGGGGGAGGTATACGCAGTATTTT	CASSESAGGRYTQYF
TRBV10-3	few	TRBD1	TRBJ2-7	TGTGCCATCAATTCCCCGGGACAGGGCGTAGAAAAGCAGTACTTC	CAINSPGQGVEKQYF
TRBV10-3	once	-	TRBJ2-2	TGTGCCATCAGCTCAGGGGCCGGGGAGCTGTTTTTT	CAISSGAGELFF
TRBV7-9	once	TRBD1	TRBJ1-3	TGTGCCAGCAGCTTCTACGGGGACAGCTCTGGAAACACCATATATTTT	CASSFYGDSSGNTIYF
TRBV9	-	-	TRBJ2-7	TGTGCCAGCAGCGTAGCTAACGCAGGCCCCTACGAGCAGTACTTC	CASSVANAGPYEQYF
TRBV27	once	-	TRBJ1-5	TGTGCCAGCAGGTCGGGGAAGGGTCAGCCCCAGCATTTT	CASRSGKGQPQHF
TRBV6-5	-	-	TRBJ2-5	TGTGCCAGCAGTTACTCTAGGGGAGGGGGCCAAGAGACCCAGTACTTC	CASSYSRGGGQETQYF
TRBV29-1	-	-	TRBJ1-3	TGCAGCGTCGGGACTGTAGGAAACACCATATATTTT	CSVGTVGNTIYF
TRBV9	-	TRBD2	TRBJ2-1	TGTGCCAGCAGCCCCCCGGCGGGAGTCACCTACAATGAGCAGTTCTTC	CASSPPAGVTYNEQFF
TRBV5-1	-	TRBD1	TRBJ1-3	TGCGCCAGCAGCCCGTCGACAGGGCAAGGAAACACCATATATTTT	CASSPSTGQGNTIYF
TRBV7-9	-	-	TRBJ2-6	TGTGCCAGCAGGCAAACAGGAGCTGGGGCCAACGTCCTGACTTTC	CASRQTGAGANVLTF
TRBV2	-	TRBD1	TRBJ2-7	TGTGCCAGCAGCCTCACAGGGGCCGGCGAGCAGTACTTC	CASSLTGAGEQYF
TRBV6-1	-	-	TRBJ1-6	TGTGCCAGCAGTGAAAGGGACGGATCAGCGGGAAATTCACCCCTCCACTTT	CASSERDGSAGNSPLHF
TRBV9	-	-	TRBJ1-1	TGTGCCAGCAGCGTAGACGGGGGGGACACTGAAGCTTTCTTT	CASSVDGGDTEAFF
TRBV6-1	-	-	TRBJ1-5	TGTGCCAGCAGTGAGGCATGGAGCAATCAGCCCCAGCATTTT	CASSEAWSNQPQHF
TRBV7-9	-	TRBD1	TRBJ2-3	TGTGCCAGCAGCGTCGGAGACAGGGAAAGGACAGATACGCAGTATTTT	CASSVGDRERTDTQYF
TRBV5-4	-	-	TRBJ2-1	TGTGCCAGCAGCCGACCCCTAGTGGGGGGACTCTCCTACAATGAGCAGTTCTTC	CASSRPLVGGLSYNEQFF